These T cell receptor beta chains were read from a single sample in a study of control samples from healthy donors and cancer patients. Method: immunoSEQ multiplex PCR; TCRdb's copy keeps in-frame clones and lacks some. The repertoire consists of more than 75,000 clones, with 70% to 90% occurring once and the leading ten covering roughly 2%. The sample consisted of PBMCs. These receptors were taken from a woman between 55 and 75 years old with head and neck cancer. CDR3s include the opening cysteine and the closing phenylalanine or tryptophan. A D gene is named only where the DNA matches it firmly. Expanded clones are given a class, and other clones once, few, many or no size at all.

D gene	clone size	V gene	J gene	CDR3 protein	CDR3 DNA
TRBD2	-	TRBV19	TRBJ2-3	CASSTGGSVADTQYF	TGTGCCAGTAGTACCGGCGGGAGCGTCGCAGATACGCAGTATTTT
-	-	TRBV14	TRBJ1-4	CASSRGRLYEKLFF	TGTGCCAGCAGCCGCGGACGCTTGTATGAAAAACTGTTTTTT
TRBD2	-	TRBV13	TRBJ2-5	CASSLGASGRQETQYF	TGTGCCAGCAGCTTAGGGGCTAGCGGGAGGCAAGAGACCCAGTACTTC
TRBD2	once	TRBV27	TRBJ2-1	CASSQTSGAYNEQFF	TGTGCCAGCAGTCAGACTAGCGGGGCCTACAATGAGCAGTTCTTC
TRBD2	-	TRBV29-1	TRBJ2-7	CSVGEGREQYF	TGCAGCGTTGGGGAGGGGCGGGAGCAGTACTTC
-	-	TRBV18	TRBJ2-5	CASSSYQETQYF	TGTGCCAGCTCATCATATCAAGAGACCCAGTACTTC
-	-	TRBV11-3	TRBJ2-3	CASSLTYRDTDTQYF	TGTGCCAGCAGCTTAACTTACAGGGACACAGATACGCAGTATTTT
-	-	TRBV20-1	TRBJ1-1	CSASLGREAFF	TGCAGTGCTAGTCTCGGGCGGGAAGCTTTCTTT
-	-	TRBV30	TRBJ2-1	CAWTAGSYNEQFF	TGTGCCTGGACGGCGGGGTCCTACAATGAGCAGTTCTTC
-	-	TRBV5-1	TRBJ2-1	CASKVQGLNNEQFF	TGCGCCAGCAAAGTTCAGGGGCTCAACAATGAGCAGTTCTTC
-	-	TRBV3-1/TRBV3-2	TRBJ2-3	CASSQDWTRPERGMETDTQYF	TGTGCCAGCAGCCAAGATTGGACCAGACCGGAAAGGGGAATGGAAACAGATACGCAGTATTTT
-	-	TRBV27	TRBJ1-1	CASSLVYGEKAFF	TGTGCCAGCAGTTTAGTGTACGGTGAGAAAGCTTTCTTT
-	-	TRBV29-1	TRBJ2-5	CSAGQGKETQYF	TGCAGCGCAGGACAAGGGAAAGAGACCCAGTACTTC
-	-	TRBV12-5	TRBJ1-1	CASRLKIRGNTEAFF	TGTGCTAGTCGCCTAAAGATTAGGGGGAACACTGAAGCTTTCTTT
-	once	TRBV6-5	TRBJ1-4	CASTRGGGMGKLFF	TGTGCCAGCACCCGAGGTGGGGGGATGGGAAAACTGTTTTTT
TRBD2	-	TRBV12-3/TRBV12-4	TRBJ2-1	CASSFGWGGIF	TGTGCCAGCAGTTTTGGTTGGGGGGGGATCTTC
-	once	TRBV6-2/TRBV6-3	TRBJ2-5	CASSYPRPLQGRVEETQYF	TGTGCCAGCAGTTACCCAAGACCCTTGCAAGGGCGAGTCGAAGAGACCCAGTACTTC
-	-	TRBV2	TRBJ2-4	CASSEDSGVGKNIQYF	TGTGCCAGCAGTGAAGACTCCGGGGTGGGCAAAAACATTCAGTACTTC
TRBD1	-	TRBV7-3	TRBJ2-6	CASRQPGQGVSGANVLTF	TGTGCCAGCAGACAACCGGGACAGGGGGTCTCTGGGGCCAACGTCCTGACTTTC
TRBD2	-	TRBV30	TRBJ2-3	CAWSWGLASSTDTQYF	TGTGCCTGGAGTTGGGGACTAGCGAGTAGCACAGATACGCAGTATTTT
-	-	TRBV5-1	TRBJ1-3	CASSFAGQPGNTIYF	TGCGCCAGCAGCTTCGCGGGACAACCTGGAAACACCATATATTTT
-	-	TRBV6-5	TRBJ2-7	CASRNDNEQYF	TGTGCCAGCAGAAACGATAACGAGCAGTACTTC
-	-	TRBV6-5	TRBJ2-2	CASSWTTNTGELFF	TGTGCCAGCAGTTGGACCACGAACACCGGGGAGCTGTTTTTT
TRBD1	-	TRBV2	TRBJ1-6	CANGQGDNSPLHF	TGTGCCAACGGACAGGGGGATAATTCACCCCTCCACTTT
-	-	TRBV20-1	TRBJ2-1	CSASDPALSSYNEQFF	TGCAGTGCTAGTGACCCCGCTTTAAGCTCCTACAATGAGCAGTTCTTC
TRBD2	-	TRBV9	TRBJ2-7	CASSVPGLAGNNSYEQYF	TGTGCCAGCAGCGTACCGGGACTAGCGGGAAACAATTCCTACGAGCAGTACTTC
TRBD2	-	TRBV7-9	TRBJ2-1	CASSYAWGLAGVEQFF	TGTGCCAGCAGCTATGCTTGGGGACTAGCGGGAGTTGAGCAGTTCTTC
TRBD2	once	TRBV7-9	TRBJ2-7	CASSLMTSGSYEQYF	TGTGCCAGCAGCTTAATGACTAGCGGGAGCTACGAGCAGTACTTC
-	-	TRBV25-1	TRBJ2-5	CASSKTGVRGETQYF	TGTGCCAGCAGTAAAACAGGAGTGCGGGGAGAGACCCAGTACTTC
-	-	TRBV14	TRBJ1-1	CASSQLTGANPHTEAFF	TGTGCCAGCAGCCAGTTGACAGGAGCGAATCCCCACACTGAAGCTTTCTTT
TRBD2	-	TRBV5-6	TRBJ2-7	CASSLGASGSYGSYEQYF	TGTGCCAGCAGCTTGGGGGCTAGCGGGAGCTATGGATCCTACGAGCAGTACTTC
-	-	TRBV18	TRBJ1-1	CASSPQRTEGTEAFF	TGTGCCAGCTCGCCGCAAAGGACAGAGGGCACTGAAGCTTTCTTT
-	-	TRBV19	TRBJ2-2	CASSQLAQNTGELFF	TGTGCCAGTAGCCAACTAGCACAGAACACCGGGGAGCTGTTTTTT
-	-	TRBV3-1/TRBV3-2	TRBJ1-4	CASSQEPGVANEKLFF	TGTGCCAGCAGCCAAGAACCCGGTGTGGCTAATGAAAAACTGTTTTTT
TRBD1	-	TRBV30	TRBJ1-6	CAWSAARDRPNNSPLHF	TGTGCCTGGAGTGCCGCAAGGGACAGACCGAACAATTCACCCCTCCACTTT
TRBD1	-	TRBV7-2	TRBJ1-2	CASSLTGDFGYTF	TGTGCCAGCAGCTTGACAGGGGATTTTGGCTACACCTTC
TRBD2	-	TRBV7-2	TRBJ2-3	CASSLKAGRTDTQYF	TGTGCCAGCAGCTTGAAAGCGGGACGCACAGATACGCAGTATTTT
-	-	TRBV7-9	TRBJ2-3	CASRSGTTDTQYF	TGTGCCAGCAGGTCGGGGACTACAGATACGCAGTATTTT
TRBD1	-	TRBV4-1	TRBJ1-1	CASSHIGTGNTEAFF	TGCGCCAGCAGCCACATAGGGACAGGGAACACTGAAGCTTTCTTT
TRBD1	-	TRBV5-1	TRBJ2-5	CASSFSTGVGQETQYF	TGCGCCAGCAGCTTTTCGACAGGGGTGGGTCAAGAGACCCAGTACTTC
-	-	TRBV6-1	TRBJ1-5	CASSDLRNQPQHF	TGTGCCAGCAGTGATCTTCGAAATCAGCCCCAGCATTTT
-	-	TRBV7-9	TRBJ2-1	CASSLMRATTHNEQFF	TGTGCCAGCAGCTTAATGCGGGCCACTACTCACAATGAGCAGTTCTTC
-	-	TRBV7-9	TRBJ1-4	CASSSGRGEGSDEKLFF	TGTGCCAGCAGCTCCGGACGAGGAGAAGGGTCGGATGAAAAACTGTTTTTT
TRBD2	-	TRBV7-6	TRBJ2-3	CASSLRLAVLGTDTQYF	TGTGCCAGCAGCTTAAGGCTAGCGGTTTTAGGCACAGATACGCAGTATTTT
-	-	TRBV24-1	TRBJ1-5	CATSDQGVPSPQHF	TGTGCCACCAGTGATCAAGGGGTTCCCTCGCCCCAGCATTTT
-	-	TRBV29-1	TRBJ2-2	CSVGTVNTGELFF	TGCAGCGTCGGGACGGTGAACACCGGGGAGCTGTTTTTT
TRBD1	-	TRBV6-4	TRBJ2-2	CASSPGQGAIGELFF	TGTGCCAGCAGCCCGGGACAGGGGGCGATCGGGGAGCTGTTTTTT
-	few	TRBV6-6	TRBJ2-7	CASRDSRSYEQYF	TGTGCCAGCAGGGACAGCCGCTCCTACGAGCAGTACTTC
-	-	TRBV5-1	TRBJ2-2	CASSLSTTKNTGELFF	TGCGCCAGCAGCTTGTCAACTACTAAGAACACCGGGGAGCTGTTTTTT
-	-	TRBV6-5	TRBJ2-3	CASRTTVPGSDTQYF	TGTGCCAGCAGAACAACCGTCCCAGGATCAGATACGCAGTATTTT
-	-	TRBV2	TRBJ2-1	CASTGAISSYNEQFF	TGTGCCAGCACAGGGGCGATAAGCTCCTACAATGAGCAGTTCTTC
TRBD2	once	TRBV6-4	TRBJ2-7	CASSDAGDASYEQYF	TGTGCCAGCAGTGATGCGGGAGACGCGTCCTACGAGCAGTACTTC
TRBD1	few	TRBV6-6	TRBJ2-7	CASSYQGVGYEQYF	TGTGCCAGCAGTTATCAGGGGGTTGGGTACGAGCAGTACTTC
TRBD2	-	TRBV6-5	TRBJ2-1	CASTAGLSYNEQFF	TGTGCCAGCACCGCGGGACTATCCTACAATGAGCAGTTCTTC
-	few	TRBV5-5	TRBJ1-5	CASSLVGQGENQPQHF	TGTGCCAGCAGCTTAGTAGGGCAGGGAGAGAATCAGCCCCAGCATTTT
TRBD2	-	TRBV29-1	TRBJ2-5	CSVEDWGLAGDETQYF	TGCAGCGTTGAAGATTGGGGACTAGCGGGAGACGAGACCCAGTACTTC
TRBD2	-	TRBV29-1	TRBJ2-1	CSVGLRGASEQFF	TGCAGCGTTGGGTTGCGGGGGGCCTCTGAGCAGTTCTTC
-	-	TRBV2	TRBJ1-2	CASSEGWNYGYTF	TGTGCCAGCAGCGAGGGCTGGAACTATGGCTACACCTTC
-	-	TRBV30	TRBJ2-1	CAWSVLPRSEQFF	TGTGCCTGGAGTGTACTCCCCAGGTCTGAGCAGTTCTTC
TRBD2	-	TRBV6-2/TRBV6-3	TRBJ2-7	CASTPLASGSLFGYEQYF	TGTGCCAGCACCCCTTTGGCTAGCGGGAGTCTCTTTGGGTACGAGCAGTACTTC